These 10 T cell receptor beta chains came from one sample sequenced in a study (dated by TCRdb to the mid-2010s). CD4+CD25+CD127-/low cells were isolated as Tregs. Library construction relied on 5' RACE. The instrument was an Illumina MiSeq. TCRdb reprocessing: public reads trimmed at Q25 with fastp, clones called with MiXCR, in-frame beta chains kept. CDR3 protein sequences are deduplicated, and each keeps its most common genes and DNA. The sample records roughly 58,000 distinct CDR3 sequences, 20% to 25% of which are singletons. 3.2% of the sample lies in the top ten. The sample comprised tumor-infiltrating Tregs sorted from the breast tumor. Receptor source: a female donor with breast cancer.

This clonotype was seen a few times. The chain carries TRBV7-2 and TRBJ1-1, with unresolved D. Per germline, CDR1 SGHTA and CDR2 FQGNSA. The CDR3 spans 13 residues. V was trimmed by 2 bases and J by 10 bases, leaving 14 bases between them. CDR3 protein: CASSLSKYGGAFF. CDR3 nucleotide sequence: TGTGCCAGCAGCTTATCAAAGTATGGCGGAGCTTTCTTT.

This clonotype was observed a few times. The chain carries TRBV7-8 and TRBJ1-3; D is unresolved. The CDR3 is 15 amino acids. The V gene lost 5 bases and the J gene lost 0 bases, with 11 bases spanning the gap. Germline CDR1 and CDR2: SGHVS and FQNEAQ. The CDR3 DNA is TGTGCCAGCAGCCCAAGGACGGTCTCTGGAAACACCATATATTTT. Translated, it gives CASSPRTVSGNTIYF.

This chain links TRBV6-6 with TRBJ1-2; D call uncertain. Germline lookup yields CDR1 MNHNY and CDR2 SVGAGI (reference sequence). Trimming stripped 5 bases from V and 6 bases from J, with 13 bases between. CDR3 length: 13 amino acids. CDR3 DNA sequence: TGTGCCAGCAGTCCTACCCCTAAGGATGGCTACACCTTC. Residues: CASSPTPKDGYTF.

The rearrangement uses TRBV12-3 or TRBV12-4 and TRBJ2-7; TRBD2 matches at 8 bases. The CDR3 spans 14 residues. Losses at the gene ends were 3 bases for V and 7 bases for J; bases not matched to a gene: 8. DNA for the CDR3: TGTGCCAGCAGTTTCAGGACTAGCCATAGAGAGCAGTACTTC. Encoded protein: CASSFRTSHREQYF.

This chain connects TRBV28 to TRBJ2-5; no reliable D call. This CDR3 region has 14 residues. Trimming took 5 bases from V and 1 from J, leaving 11 bases between them. The germline V gene has CDR1 MDHEN and CDR2 SYDVKM. Here the CDR3 reads CASSPTSAQETQYF. The CDR3 region has the DNA TGTGCCAGCAGTCCGACTTCAGCCCAAGAGACCCAGTACTTC.

The rearrangement uses TRBV6-5 and TRBJ1-6; the D gene is possibly TRBD1 (6 bases). Germline V gene sequence: CDR1 MNHEY, CDR2 SVGAGI. This CDR3 has 14 amino acids. The V gene lost 2 bases and the J gene lost 7 bases, with 9 bases spanning the gap. CDR3 in amino acids: CASSYRQGNSPLHF. The CDR3 DNA follows: TGTGCCAGCAGTTACCGGCAGGGGAATTCACCCCTCCACTTT.

The sample holds many counts of this clonotype. V usage is TRBV20-1 and J usage is TRBJ1-2; TRBD1 might be the D (5 bases). The ends were cut back, 3 bases at V and 5 bases at J, with 16 bases in the middle. The CDR3 runs 14 residues. In germline, CDR1 is DFQATT, CDR2 SNEGSKA (reference sequence). The CDR3, as DNA: TGCAGTGCTAGGGGGCCGCTGGATGGTTATGGCTACACCTTC. The encoded protein is CSARGPLDGYGYTF.

As concerns this clonotype: The junction does not match germline at one end; this may be a read error. The chain uses TRBV7-2 and TRBJ2-7; TRBD1 matches at 8 bases. The CDR3 length is 11 residues. Germline CDR1 is SGHTA and CDR2 is FQGNSA. CDR3 amino acids: CASSLGGQVTF. As DNA, the CDR3 is TGTGCCAGCAGCTTAGGGGGACAGGTTACGTTC.

This clonotype appeared a few times. The chain employs TRBV7-6 and TRBJ1-3; possibly TRBD1 for D (5 bases). This CDR3 has 17 amino acids. The V gene lost 3 bases and the J gene lost 0 bases, with 15 bases spanning the gap. Germline assignment: CDR1 SGHVS and CDR2 FNYEAQ. CDR3 DNA: TGTGCCAGCAGCTTCTCCCCCCAGGGTACCTCTGGAAACACCATATATTTT. It specifies CASSFSPQGTSGNTIYF.

J is TRBJ2-3 and V is TRBV6-1; the D is unclear. V dropped 8 bases and J dropped 0 bases, with 12 bases sitting between them. The germline V gene encodes CDR1 MNHNS and CDR2 SASEGT. This CDR3 has 14 residues. The CDR3 protein is CASGRQTSTDTQYF. The DNA of the CDR3 is TGTGCCAGCGGGCGGCAAACCAGCACAGATACGCAGTATTTT.